This T cell receptor beta chain comes out of a study of blood T cell repertoires in COVID-19. Study at large: Acute and convalescent COVID-19 samples came from the United States, Italy and Spain. PBMCs, B-cell-depleted T cells, or T cells provided the cDNA or gDNA that made up the material.

Authors' data handling: Nucleated cell counts were estimated from reference gene primer amplification. Method: immunoSEQ multiplex PCR; TCRdb's copy keeps in-frame clones and lacks some. V, J and clone size were drawn from that table, and D and trimming were deduced from the DNA. The sample lists approximately 230,000 clones; just under 85% were seen once. The CDR3 covers 15 residues. Germline V gene data show CDR1 as SGHRS and CDR2 as YFSETQ. After removal of 6 bases from V and 3 bases from J, the junction contained 12 bases not matched to a gene. Sequenced material: peripheral blood. The chain carries TRBV5-1 and TRBJ2-7, with 7 bases identical to TRBD1. The receptor's source is a man aged 80 or over with acute or convalescent COVID-19. The CDR3 nucleotides are TGCGCCAGCACCCAGGGGGACAGAGATAACTACGAGCAGTACTTC. As protein: CASTQGDRDNYEQYF.